This T cell receptor (beta chain) was retrieved from a study of regulatory T cells in long-lasting Graves disease. Germline V lookup: CDR1 DFQATT, CDR2 SNEGSKA (reference sequence). The CDR3 is 14 amino acids. This clonotype was counted ten times or more. Combining iRepertoire HTBI primers with Arm-PCR of CDR3 regions, the authors built TCR beta libraries. In TCRdb, the multiplex PCR reads were re-called with MiXCR into one record per CDR3 protein. The sample yields 300,000 to 400,000 distinct CDR3 sequences, over 15% seen once. As for time point: newly diagnosed GD, antithyroid drugs for less than 3 months. RNA extracted from PBMCs served as the sequencing template. The same sample was also used in a study of T cells in Graves' hyperthyroidism and ophthalmopathy. That paper adds: Most thyroid clonotypes expanded above 0.001 were also detected in blood.

The chain links TRBV20-1 to TRBJ2-1; D unresolved. The J call is in doubt because the DNA end fits TRBJ2-5 better. The sequence derives from a man aged 35 to 55 with Graves disease. The starting material was peripheral blood mononuclear cells (PBMCs), obtained at new diagnosis, from a patient treated with antithyroid drugs. The CDR3 spells CSARDRVGSGTQYF. CDR3 DNA sequence: TGCAGTGCTAGAGACCGGGTGGGGTCGGGGACCCAGTACTTC.